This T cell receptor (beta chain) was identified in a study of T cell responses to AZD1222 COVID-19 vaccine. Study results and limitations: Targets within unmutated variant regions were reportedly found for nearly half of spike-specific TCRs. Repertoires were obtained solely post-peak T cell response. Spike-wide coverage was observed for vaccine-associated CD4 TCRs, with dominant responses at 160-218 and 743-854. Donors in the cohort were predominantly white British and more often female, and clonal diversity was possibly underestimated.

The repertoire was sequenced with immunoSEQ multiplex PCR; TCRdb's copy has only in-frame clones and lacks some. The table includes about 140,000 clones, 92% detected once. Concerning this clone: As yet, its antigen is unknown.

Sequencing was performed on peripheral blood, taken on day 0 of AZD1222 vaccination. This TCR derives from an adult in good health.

CDR3 protein: CAWSVGGGVLPHQPQHF. CDR3 nucleotides: TGTGCCTGGAGTGTGGGGGGTGGGGTCCTTCCGCATCAGCCCCAGCATTTT. The rearrangement joins TRBV30 to TRBJ1-5; perhaps TRBD1 as D (5 bases). Between the trimmed V and J ends, which lost 0 bases and 5 bases, there was a span of 20 bases. Germline CDR1 and CDR2: GTSNPN and SVGIG (reference sequence). CDR3 length: 17 residues.